Below, 3 T cell receptor beta chains from the same sample are listed, as sequenced in a study of CD8+ T cells in alopecia areata. Stated treatment: oral pan-JAK inhibitor, 5-10 mg twice daily. Sequencing used cDNA as its template, made by extracting RNA and reverse transcribing it. The assay was immunoSEQ multiplex PCR, and TCRdb's table has in-frame clones only and misses some. The table has around 120,000 clones, 50% to 75% seen once. This sample comprised CD8+ T cells sorted from blood, obtained at week 4, from a patient treated with tofacitinib. These receptors originate from a human donor with alopecia areata.

The V and J genes are TRBV5-1 and TRBJ2-1; TRBD1 agrees at 10 bases. The CDR3 runs to 14 residues. V trimming: 0 bases; J trimming: 7 bases; junction bases outside the gene matches: 1. Germline values: CDR1 SGHRS, CDR2 YFSETQ. For the CDR3, the DNA is TGCGCCAGCAGCTTGGGGACAGGGGGGAATGAGCAGTTCTTC. It translates to CASSLGTGGNEQFF. The full variable domain, completed using reference TRBV5-1 and TRBJ2-1, is KAGVTQTPRYLIKTRGQQVTLSCSPISGHRSVSWYQQTPGQGLQFLFEYFSETQRNKGNFPGRFSGRQFSNSRSEMNVSTLELGDSALYLCASSLGTGGNEQFFGPGTRLTVL.

V is TRBV7-9 and J is TRBJ1-2; 8 bases are shared with TRBD1. The CDR3 is 15 amino acids. Germline values: CDR1 SEHNR, CDR2 FQNEAQ (reference sequence). With V trimmed by 5 bases and J by 8 bases, 13 bases remained unmatched. The CDR3 DNA follows: TGTGCCAGCAGCCGCACTGTGGACAGGGCGCGCGGCTACACCTTC. Encoded protein: CASSRTVDRARGYTF.

The CDR3 here is CSVGTVTETQYF. CDR3 bases: TGCAGCGTTGGGACTGTTACGGAGACCCAGTACTTC. The chain couples TRBV29-1 to TRBJ2-5; D might be TRBD2 (5 bases). Germline CDR1 and CDR2: SQVTM and ANQGSEA. V was clipped by 4 bases and J by 5 bases, with 11 bases between them. This CDR3 has 12 residues.